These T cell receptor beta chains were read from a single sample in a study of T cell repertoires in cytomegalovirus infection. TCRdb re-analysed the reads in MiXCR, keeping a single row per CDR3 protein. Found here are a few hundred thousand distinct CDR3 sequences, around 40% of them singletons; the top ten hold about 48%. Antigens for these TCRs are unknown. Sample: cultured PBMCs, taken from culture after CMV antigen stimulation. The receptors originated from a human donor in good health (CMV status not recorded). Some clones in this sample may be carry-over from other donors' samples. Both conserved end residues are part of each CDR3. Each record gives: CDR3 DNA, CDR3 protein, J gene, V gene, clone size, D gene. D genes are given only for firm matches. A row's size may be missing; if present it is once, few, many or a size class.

CDR3nt: TGTGCCAGCAGCTCCCGACAAGGGATCACAGATACGCAGTATTTT
CDR3aa: CASSSRQGITDTQYF
j_gene: TRBJ2-3
v_gene: TRBV7-6
abundance: NA
d_gene: NA

CDR3nt: TGTGCCAGTAGTATAGCACGCGGGGTGGAAGATACGCAGTATTTT
CDR3aa: CASSIARGVEDTQYF
j_gene: TRBJ2-3
v_gene: TRBV19
abundance: few
d_gene: NA

CDR3nt: TGTGCCAGCAGTTACAGTGGTAGCAGTAACAATGAGCAGTTCTTC
CDR3aa: CASSYSGSSNNEQFF
j_gene: TRBJ2-1
v_gene: TRBV6-2/TRBV6-3
abundance: NA
d_gene: NA

CDR3nt: TGCAGCGCCTGGACAGGGGGTTCCTACGAGCAGTACTTC
CDR3aa: CSAWTGGSYEQYF
j_gene: TRBJ2-7
v_gene: TRBV29-1
abundance: NA
d_gene: TRBD1

CDR3nt: TGTGCCAGCACCAACAGAGAAAGCACAGATACGCAGTATTTT
CDR3aa: CASTNRESTDTQYF
j_gene: TRBJ2-3
v_gene: TRBV12-3/TRBV12-4
abundance: NA
d_gene: NA

CDR3nt: TGTGCCAGCAGTTATGGCGCAGGATCCATTGATGAGCAGTTCTTC
CDR3aa: CASSYGAGSIDEQFF
j_gene: TRBJ2-1
v_gene: TRBV6-5
abundance: NA
d_gene: NA

CDR3nt: TGTGCCAGCAGCCCACGCAGGGACAGGGGGCGTGGAGGCTACACCTTC
CDR3aa: CASSPRRDRGRGGYTF
j_gene: TRBJ1-2
v_gene: TRBV7-2
abundance: NA
d_gene: TRBD1

CDR3nt: TGCAGTGCTAGAGTGTCGGACTATGGCTACACCTTC
CDR3aa: CSARVSDYGYTF
j_gene: TRBJ1-2
v_gene: TRBV20-1
abundance: NA
d_gene: NA

CDR3nt: TGTGCCAGCAGCTCTAGGGGAAGGCTTTTATACGAGCAGTACTTC
CDR3aa: CASSSRGRLLYEQYF
j_gene: TRBJ2-7
v_gene: TRBV7-2
abundance: few
d_gene: NA

CDR3nt: TGTGCCAGCAGAACCGGGACTAGCGGGAACACCGGGGAGCTGTTTTTT
CDR3aa: CASRTGTSGNTGELFF
j_gene: TRBJ2-2
v_gene: TRBV6-1
abundance: few
d_gene: TRBD2

CDR3nt: TGCAGTGCACCGGACAGGGGTTTAATAGGGACGGATGACAATGAGCAGTTCTTC
CDR3aa: CSAPDRGLIGTDDNEQFF
j_gene: TRBJ2-1
v_gene: TRBV20-1
abundance: NA
d_gene: TRBD1

CDR3nt: TGTGCCAGCAGCTTAGTGGGGATCCCGGGGGCTTTCTTT
CDR3aa: CASSLVGIPGAFF
j_gene: TRBJ1-1
v_gene: TRBV7-9
abundance: NA
d_gene: NA

CDR3nt: TGTGCCAGCAGCCAAGAGAGGAACAGGGTGGAGACCCAGTACTTC
CDR3aa: CASSQERNRVETQYF
j_gene: TRBJ2-5
v_gene: TRBV4-1
abundance: NA
d_gene: NA

CDR3nt: TGTGCCAGTATGGACAGGGGGCGAAGCTATGGCTACACCTTC
CDR3aa: CASMDRGRSYGYTF
j_gene: TRBJ1-2
v_gene: TRBV19
abundance: few
d_gene: TRBD1

CDR3nt: TGTGCCAGCAGCTTAAGGGCTAGCGGGAGGGCCGCAGACAATGAGCAGTTCTTC
CDR3aa: CASSLRASGRAADNEQFF
j_gene: TRBJ2-1
v_gene: TRBV7-4
abundance: few
d_gene: TRBD2

CDR3nt: TGTGCCAGCAGCTTAGTCGAGAGCGGGGGCCGCACAGATACGCAGTATTTT
CDR3aa: CASSLVESGGRTDTQYF
j_gene: TRBJ2-3
v_gene: TRBV7-8
abundance: few
d_gene: TRBD2

CDR3nt: TGTGCCAGCAGTACCCAGGGGGGGTATGAGTACTTC
CDR3aa: CASSTQGGYEYF
j_gene: TRBJ2-7
v_gene: TRBV27
abundance: few
d_gene: NA

CDR3nt: TGTGCCAGCAGCTTAGGGTTGTTCGGGGGAAACTCCTACAATGAGCAGTTCTTC
CDR3aa: CASSLGLFGGNSYNEQFF
j_gene: TRBJ2-1
v_gene: TRBV7-6
abundance: few
d_gene: NA

CDR3nt: TGCGCCAGCAGCCAAGGGGGACTATCCACAGATACGCAGTATTTT
CDR3aa: CASSQGGLSTDTQYF
j_gene: TRBJ2-3
v_gene: TRBV4-1
abundance: few
d_gene: TRBD2

CDR3nt: TGCAGTGCCAGGAGTCCAAATCAGCCCCAGCATTTT
CDR3aa: CSARSPNQPQHF
j_gene: TRBJ1-5
v_gene: TRBV20-1
abundance: few
d_gene: NA

CDR3nt: TGTGCCAGCAGCGGTGGACAGGGGAATTCACCCCTCCACTTT
CDR3aa: CASSGGQGNSPLHF
j_gene: TRBJ1-6
v_gene: TRBV9
abundance: NA
d_gene: TRBD1

CDR3nt: TGTGCCAGCAGCCGGACAGGAGAGCTTAATTCACCCCTCCACTTT
CDR3aa: CASSRTGELNSPLHF
j_gene: TRBJ1-6
v_gene: TRBV7-2
abundance: few
d_gene: TRBD1

CDR3nt: TGTGCCAGCAGCTTAGTATCCGGGGCCGGAAACACCATATATTTT
CDR3aa: CASSLVSGAGNTIYF
j_gene: TRBJ1-3
v_gene: TRBV7-2
abundance: many
d_gene: NA

CDR3nt: TGTGCTAGTGGTTTGCAAACAGGGACGGATACGCAGTATTTT
CDR3aa: CASGLQTGTDTQYF
j_gene: TRBJ2-3
v_gene: TRBV12-5
abundance: few
d_gene: NA

CDR3nt: TGTGCCAGCAGTCGGATCCGAGGGAACGAGCAGTACTTC
CDR3aa: CASSRIRGNEQYF
j_gene: TRBJ2-7
v_gene: TRBV6-1
abundance: NA
d_gene: NA

CDR3nt: TGTGCCAGCAGCCCGCGACCAGTCGCTAGCACAGATACGCAGTATTTT
CDR3aa: CASSPRPVASTDTQYF
j_gene: TRBJ2-3
v_gene: TRBV5-4
abundance: NA
d_gene: NA

CDR3nt: TGCAGTGCTAGAGATTTGCGGGAGGGCACAGATACGCAGTATTTT
CDR3aa: CSARDLREGTDTQYF
j_gene: TRBJ2-3
v_gene: TRBV20-1
abundance: NA
d_gene: TRBD2

CDR3nt: TGTGCCAGCACCTATTCTTTCCGGAGGACAGGGGACGATACCGGGGAGCTGTTTTTT
CDR3aa: CASTYSFRRTGDDTGELFF
j_gene: TRBJ2-2
v_gene: TRBV12-3/TRBV12-4
abundance: NA
d_gene: TRBD1

CDR3nt: TGTGCCAGCAGCTTCCAGAATGAGCAGTTCTTC
CDR3aa: CASSFQNEQFF
j_gene: TRBJ2-1
v_gene: TRBV7-6
abundance: few
d_gene: NA

CDR3nt: TGTGCCAGCAGCTTGTTTGGCCAATCGCTCCACTTT
CDR3aa: CASSLFGQSLHF
j_gene: TRBJ1-6
v_gene: TRBV7-2
abundance: many
d_gene: NA

CDR3nt: TGCGCCAGCAGCTGGGAGGGGGATCAGCCCCAGCATTTT
CDR3aa: CASSWEGDQPQHF
j_gene: TRBJ1-5
v_gene: TRBV5-1
abundance: NA
d_gene: NA

CDR3nt: TGTGCCAGCAGCAACCCTCCGGGACTAGCGTCCGATGAGCAGTTCTTC
CDR3aa: CASSNPPGLASDEQFF
j_gene: TRBJ2-1
v_gene: TRBV7-4
abundance: NA
d_gene: TRBD2

CDR3nt: TGTGCCACCAGCAGAGAAAGGGGGCGGTACACTGAAGCTTTCTTT
CDR3aa: CATSRERGRYTEAFF
j_gene: TRBJ1-1
v_gene: TRBV15
abundance: NA
d_gene: TRBD1

CDR3nt: TGTGCCAGCAGCAAACCCGGTGGCGGGGCGAACCCTAACTATGGCTACACCTTC
CDR3aa: CASSKPGGGANPNYGYTF
j_gene: TRBJ1-2
v_gene: TRBV7-4
abundance: NA
d_gene: NA

CDR3nt: TGTGCCAGCAGCTTAGCGGGAGAAACCGGGGAGCTGTTTTTT
CDR3aa: CASSLAGETGELFF
j_gene: TRBJ2-2
v_gene: TRBV12-3/TRBV12-4
abundance: many
d_gene: TRBD2

CDR3nt: TGTGCCAGCAGGGCCTACAGGGAAGCCTACGAGCAGTACTTC
CDR3aa: CASRAYREAYEQYF
j_gene: TRBJ2-7
v_gene: TRBV11-1
abundance: many
d_gene: NA

CDR3nt: TGTGCCAGCAGTGGGGGGGGACAGTTTATAAATCAGCCCCAGCATTTT
CDR3aa: CASSGGGQFINQPQHF
j_gene: TRBJ1-5
v_gene: TRBV25-1
abundance: once
d_gene: TRBD1

CDR3nt: TGTGCCAGCAGTCGGGAGGGAGGCAGCTACGAGCAGTACTTC
CDR3aa: CASSREGGSYEQYF
j_gene: TRBJ2-7
v_gene: TRBV12-3/TRBV12-4
abundance: NA
d_gene: TRBD2

CDR3nt: TGCAGTGCTAGAGAGGGCGGGGGTGGGACGGACTCCAATGAGCAGTTCTTC
CDR3aa: CSAREGGGGTDSNEQFF
j_gene: TRBJ2-1
v_gene: TRBV20-1
abundance: NA
d_gene: TRBD2

CDR3nt: TGTGCCAGCAGTCCCCTTGGACTGGCAGATACGCAGTATTTT
CDR3aa: CASSPLGLADTQYF
j_gene: TRBJ2-3
v_gene: TRBV28
abundance: few
d_gene: NA

CDR3nt: TGTGCCAGCAGTTACCGCCGCGCAGCCCGCACTGAAGCTTTCTTT
CDR3aa: CASSYRRAARTEAFF
j_gene: TRBJ1-1
v_gene: TRBV12-3/TRBV12-4
abundance: NA
d_gene: NA

CDR3nt: TGTGTCAGCAGCTTAAAGTTGGCAGATACGCAGTATTTT
CDR3aa: CVSSLKLADTQYF
j_gene: TRBJ2-3
v_gene: TRBV7-6
abundance: NA
d_gene: NA

CDR3nt: TGCAGTGCTCCTGTGGAGAGGTGGGATGGCTACACCTTC
CDR3aa: CSAPVERWDGYTF
j_gene: TRBJ1-2
v_gene: TRBV20-1
abundance: NA
d_gene: NA

CDR3nt: TGTGCCAGCAGCCAACTAGCGCGAGACCAGTACTTC
CDR3aa: CASSQLARDQYF
j_gene: TRBJ2-5
v_gene: TRBV12-3/TRBV12-4
abundance: NA
d_gene: TRBD2

CDR3nt: TGCAGTGCTAGAGATCATGCGGGAGGGCCTTATGAGCAGTTCTTC
CDR3aa: CSARDHAGGPYEQFF
j_gene: TRBJ2-1
v_gene: TRBV20-1
abundance: NA
d_gene: TRBD2

CDR3nt: TGTGCCAGCAGTGAACTTACCCCCGGGACAGGTCTTAATTCACCCCTCCACTTT
CDR3aa: CASSELTPGTGLNSPLHF
j_gene: TRBJ1-6
v_gene: TRBV27
abundance: NA
d_gene: TRBD1